The 24 T cell receptor beta chains listed next were all sequenced from one sample in a study of brain metastases from non-small cell lung cancer. Libraries were prepared by immunoSEQ multiplex PCR; TCRdb keeps only in-frame clonotypes and omits some of them. The sample lists nearly 2,500 clones; over 75% were seen once. Material: primary lung tumor tissue. These receptors all stem from a donor at least 40 years old with non-small cell lung cancer.

The J gene is TRBJ2-5, the V gene TRBV7-6; weak D call: TRBD1 (6 bases). The germline V gene encodes CDR1 SGHVS and CDR2 FNYEAQ. The CDR3 length is 13 residues. Trimming cost V 6 bases and J 4 bases, with 12 bases left between them. Here the CDR3 reads CASSYRVGETQYF. The CDR3 DNA sequence: TGTGCCAGCAGTTACAGGGTGGGAGAGACCCAGTACTTC.

The chain is built from TRBV5-4 and TRBJ2-7; either TRBD1 or TRBD2 may supply D (5 bases each). Germline CDR1 is SGHNT and CDR2 is YYREEE (reference sequence). The CDR3 has 16 amino acids. V lost 2 bases and J lost 0, with 15 bases in between. The CDR3 DNA sequence: TGTGCCAGCAGCTTTCTTATCGGGGACGGCTCCTACGAGCAGTACTTC. This codes for CASSFLIGDGSYEQYF.

The J gene is TRBJ2-7, the V gene TRBV5-1; D remains ambiguous. Germline CDR1 is SGHRS and CDR2 is YFSETQ. The CDR3 runs 11 residues. The V end was cut by 1 base, the J end by 5 bases, with 4 bases between. CDR3 coding DNA: TGCGCCAGCAGCTTGCGGGACGAGCAGTACTTC. This gives the protein CASSLRDEQYF.

The chain couples TRBV11-2 to TRBJ2-2, with 8 bases identical to TRBD2. CDR3 length: 14 amino acids. With 3 bases clipped from V and 6 bases from J, the junction kept 3 bases outside the gene matches. Germline CDR1 SGHAT, CDR2 FQNNGV. The CDR3 DNA reads TGTGCCAGCAGCTTTGGGACTAGTTCCGGGGAGCTGTTTTTT. Protein: CASSFGTSSGELFF.

V usage is TRBV7-9 and J usage is TRBJ2-5; 11 bases line up with TRBD1. V dropped 2 bases and J dropped 5; count of bases not matched to a gene: 7. CDR1 and CDR2 (germline): SEHNR, FQNEAQ (reference sequence). This CDR3 has 16 residues. The DNA for the CDR3 is TGTGCCAGCAGCTTAATAGGACAGGGGGCCCGGGAGACCCAGTACTTC. It specifies CASSLIGQGARETQYF.

The chain uses TRBV19 and TRBJ1-6; D is unclear. CDR3 length equals 13 residues. Germline assignment: CDR1 LNHDA and CDR2 SQIVND (reference sequence). Trimming took 8 bases from V and 3 from J, leaving 8 bases between them. The CDR3 loop reads CASLKDYNSPLHF. For the CDR3, the DNA is TGTGCCAGTCTTAAGGACTATAATTCACCCCTCCACTTT.

This rearrangement joins TRBV28 to TRBJ2-1; D remains ambiguous. The CDR3 length is 13 residues. V was cut by 2 bases and J by 3 bases, with 5 bases left in between. CDR1 and CDR2 (germline): MDHEN, SYDVKM. DNA for the CDR3: TGTGCCAGCAGTTTACCCGTCTACAATGAGCAGTTCTTC. Protein sequence: CASSLPVYNEQFF. Full variable domain (outside the CDR3, taken from reference TRBV28 and TRBJ2-1): DVKVTQSSRYLVKRTGEKVFLECVQDMDHENMFWYRQDPGLGLRLIYFSYDVKMKEKGDIPEGYSVSREKKERFSLILESASTNQTSMYLCASSLPVYNEQFFGPGTRLTVL.

The rearrangement links TRBV18 to TRBJ2-3; TRBD1 matches at 7 bases. Trimming at V came to 0 bases and at J to 5 bases, leaving 2 bases not matched to a gene. The CDR3 totals 14 residues. The germline V gene has CDR1 KGHSH and CDR2 LQKENI. CDR3 nucleotides: TGTGCCAGCTCACCACCGGGACAGAGAGATACGCAGTATTTT. Translation: CASSPPGQRDTQYF.

By proportion, this clone is large. The chain joins TRBV5-6 to TRBJ2-5; D uncertain. The CDR3 runs 13 residues. Germline CDR1 SGHDT, CDR2 YYEEEE. Trimming pared 0 bases from V and 3 bases from J, leaving 6 bases between. CDR3 in amino acids: CASSLVLEETQYF. CDR3 DNA: TGTGCCAGCAGCTTGGTACTGGAAGAGACCCAGTACTTC. Combining the CDR3 with reference TRBV5-6 and TRBJ2-5 gives the whole variable domain DAGVTQSPTHLIKTRGQQVTLRCSPKSGHDTVSWYQQALGQGPQFIFQYYEEEERQRGNFPDRFSGHQFPNYSSELNVNALLLGDSALYLCASSLVLEETQYFGPGTRLLVL.

For this clone: The junction shows a germline mismatch at one end, possibly a read error. The gene calls are TRBV2 and TRBJ1-3; D call uncertain. The CDR3 is 16 amino acids. Germline CDR1 SNHLY, CDR2 FYNNEI. This CDR3 reads CASSGDGLNSGNIIYF. DNA for the CDR3: TGTGCCAGCAGTGGAGACGGACTGAACTCTGGAAACATCATATATTTT.

The chain joins TRBV12-5 to TRBJ2-1; a possible D gene is TRBD2 (6 bases). Germline V lookup: CDR1 LGHNT, CDR2 FRNRAP. V shed 5 bases and J shed 6 bases, with 14 bases lying between them. The CDR3 loop spans 14 amino acids. CDR3 nucleotides: TGTGCTAGTGGTCAGGGAGGCGGGGTCAATGAGCAGTTCTTC. Amino acids: CASGQGGGVNEQFF.

A remark on this clone: A junction boundary mismatches the germline segment, possibly from a read error. V usage is TRBV2 and J usage is TRBJ1-1; D is uncertain. The germline V gene encodes CDR1 SNHLY and CDR2 FYNNEI. CDR3 size: 14 residues. The CDR3 protein is CASILGQLNIEAFF. As DNA, the CDR3 is TGTGCCAGCATCCTAGGGCAGCTGAACATTGAAGCTTTCTTT. Full variable domain (remainder filled in from reference TRBV2 and TRBJ1-1): EPEVTQTPSHQVTQMGQEVILRCVPISNHLYFYWYRQILGQKVEFLVSFYNNEISEKSEIFDDQFSVERPDGSNFTLKIRSTKLEDSAMYFCASILGQLNIEAFFGQGTRLTVV.

The chain has TRBV20-1 and TRBJ2-7; the D gene is possibly TRBD1 (6 bases). Between the trimmed V and J ends, which lost 3 bases and 6 bases, there was a span of 6 bases. The CDR3 has 10 residues. CDR1 is DFQATT, CDR2 SNEGSKA, per germline (reference sequence). The CDR3 here is CSARDSEQYF. As DNA, the CDR3 is TGCAGTGCTAGGGACAGCGAGCAGTACTTC.

This chain links TRBV10-1 with TRBJ2-3; a weak D match, TRBD1 (5 bases). Germline CDR1 reads WNHNN; CDR2 reads SYGVQD (reference sequence). V dropped 6 bases and J dropped 10 bases, with 14 bases sitting between them. The CDR3 is made up of 12 amino acids. This chain's CDR3 is CASSTQGRAQYF. The CDR3 DNA reads TGCGCCAGCAGCACCCAGGGTAGGGCGCAGTATTTT.

This sequence joins TRBV2 and TRBJ2-2, with 10 bases lining up with TRBD2. The germline gives CDR1 SNHLY, CDR2 FYNNEI. Trimming at V came to 6 bases and at J to 4 bases, leaving 5 bases not matched to a gene. The CDR3 loop spans 15 amino acids. CDR3: CASSQSSGGTGELFF. The DNA of the CDR3 is TGTGCCAGCAGCCAATCTAGCGGGGGCACCGGGGAGCTGTTTTTT. The full variable domain, with the rest looked up from reference TRBV2 and TRBJ2-2, is EPEVTQTPSHQVTQMGQEVILRCVPISNHLYFYWYRQILGQKVEFLVSFYNNEISEKSEIFDDQFSVERPDGSNFTLKIRSTKLEDSAMYFCASSQSSGGTGELFFGEGSRLTVL.

The chain recombines TRBV11-3 with TRBJ2-1, with 12 bases identical to TRBD2. Germline V gene data show CDR1 as SGHNT and CDR2 as YENEEA. J gave up 12 bases and V 6 bases, and 9 bases lay outside the gene matches. CDR3 length: 14 amino acids. The CDR3 loop is CASRGGLAGSGQFF. CDR3 bases: TGTGCCAGCAGAGGGGGACTAGCGGGTTCGGGGCAGTTCTTC.

The V gene is TRBV28, the J gene TRBJ2-7; D is unclear. Trimming left V 2 bases short and J 0 bases short, with 8 bases between. The length of the CDR3 is 14 residues. Germline V gene data show CDR1 as MDHEN and CDR2 as SYDVKM. Here the CDR3 reads CASSLPASSYEQYF. Here the CDR3 DNA reads TGTGCCAGCAGTTTACCGGCGAGCTCCTACGAGCAGTACTTC.

The rearrangement uses TRBV24-1 and TRBJ1-2; 7 nucleotides agree with TRBD1. The germline V gene encodes CDR1 KGHDR and CDR2 SFDVKD. This CDR3 is built from 13 residues. V shed 5 bases, J shed 4 bases, and the junction held 3 bases outside the gene matches. The CDR3 reads CATSAGGFYGYTF. Written as DNA, the CDR3 is TGTGCCACCAGTGCAGGGGGTTTCTATGGCTACACCTTC.

This clone was observed a single time. The chain links TRBV5-6 to TRBJ1-4, with TRBD1 as a possible D gene (6 bases). This CDR3 is built from 14 residues. Germline assignment: CDR1 SGHDT and CDR2 YYEEEE. V shed 2 bases and J shed 6 bases, with 11 bases lying between them. Here the CDR3 DNA reads TGTGCCAGCAGCTTAGAGGGGGAGGATGAAAAACTGTTTTTT. Translating it yields CASSLEGEDEKLFF. Together with reference TRBV5-6 and TRBJ1-4, the CDR3 gives the full variable domain: DAGVTQSPTHLIKTRGQQVTLRCSPKSGHDTVSWYQQALGQGPQFIFQYYEEEERQRGNFPDRFSGHQFPNYSSELNVNALLLGDSALYLCASSLEGEDEKLFFGSGTQLSVL.

The chain joins TRBV6-4 to TRBJ2-7, with D possibly TRBD2 on 7 matching bases. V was shortened by 9 bases and J by 3 bases, with 24 bases between the two germline ends. The CDR3 has 16 residues. CDR1 is MRHNA and CDR2 is SNTAGT in the germline V gene. The CDR3 sequence: CASSALTGGPYYEQYF. CDR3 coding DNA: TGTGCCAGTTCGGCTCTAACCGGGGGGCCCTACTACGAGCAGTACTTC.

Details on this clone: Other DNA variants within this sample encode the same CDR3. V is TRBV5-1 and J is TRBJ2-5; TRBD1 is a possible D gene (6 bases). The germline V gene encodes CDR1 SGHRS and CDR2 YFSETQ. V was shortened by 1 base and J by 5 bases, with 12 bases between the two germline ends. The CDR3 extends over 14 amino acids. The CDR3 region is CASSLTGLGETQYF. The CDR3 DNA reads as TGCGCCAGCAGCTTGACAGGGTTGGGGGAGACCCAGTACTTC. Filled out from reference TRBV5-1 and TRBJ2-5, the complete variable domain reads KAGVTQTPRYLIKTRGQQVTLSCSPISGHRSVSWYQQTPGQGLQFLFEYFSETQRNKGNFPGRFSGRQFSNSRSEMNVSTLELGDSALYLCASSLTGLGETQYFGPGTRLLVL.

This clone occurred a few times. DNA of the CDR3: TGTGCCAGCAGTTGGGGCGGGACAGGTGTCTACGAGCAGTACTTC. Translating gives CASSWGGTGVYEQYF. The chain links TRBV6-5 to TRBJ2-7, with 8 bases fitting TRBD1. Germline trimming cut 4 bases from V and 3 bases from J; bases unmatched to any gene: 8. The CDR3 has 15 residues. The germline CDR1 and CDR2 sequences are MNHEY and SVGAGI.

For this clone: Other DNA variants within this sample encode the same CDR3. The V gene is TRBV5-1, the J gene TRBJ2-5; possibly TRBD1 for D (6 bases). Trimming stripped 1 base from V and 4 bases from J, with 11 bases between. Germline V gene lookup returns CDR1 SGHRS and CDR2 YFSETQ. The CDR3 extends over 14 amino acids. CDR3 protein: CASSLTGLGETQYF. The CDR3 nucleotides read TGCGCCAGCAGCTTGACAGGGTTGGGAGAGACCCAGTACTTC.

This rearrangement joins TRBV28 to TRBJ2-5; D gene unclear. CDR1 MDHEN and CDR2 SYDVKM come from the germline V gene. Trimming cost V 3 bases and J 5 bases, with 16 bases left between them. CDR3 length: 15 residues. The CDR3 is CASSFPRGYAETQYF. The CDR3, as DNA: TGTGCCAGCAGTTTCCCCAGAGGTTACGCGGAGACCCAGTACTTC.